This TCR beta chain was sequenced in a study of human T cells and chemical hapten exposure. Study-wide results and caveats: Positive correlation was observed between PT1 expanded TCR counts and patch test score.

Each CDR3 protein gets one entry after TCRdb re-called the RACE reads with MiXCR. This table holds approximately 400,000 distinct CDR3 sequences, roughly 5% found once. Germline CDR1 reads SGHNT; CDR2 reads YYREEE (reference sequence). The CDR3 covers 13 residues. The trim removed 4 bases at V and 5 bases at J, leaving 5 bases unmatched. Time point defined: patch test 1, 2 weeks after DPC sensitization. Treatment here: therapeutic diphenylcyclopropenone sensitization with weekly scalp DPC. To note about this clonotype: Its matching antigen is unknown.

The sequences come from whole blood, collected in connection with sensitization to the hapten diphenylcyclopropenone (DPC). The TCR comes from a woman aged 45-65 years with alopecia areata. Some clones in this sample may be carry-over from other donors' samples. The V gene is TRBV5-4, the J gene TRBJ2-7; 8 nucleotides line up with TRBD1. The CDR3 spells CASSPRQGNEQYF. The CDR3 DNA sequence: TGTGCCAGCAGCCCCAGACAGGGGAACGAGCAGTACTTC.